These T cell receptor beta chains were read from a single sample in a study of blood T cell repertoires in COVID-19. The assay was immunoSEQ multiplex PCR, and TCRdb's table has in-frame clones only and misses some. The table has some 160,000 clones, around 80% seen once. The source material was PBMCs or T cells enriched from blood (not recorded which). These TCRs come from a woman between 50 and 59 years old who had recovered from COVID-19. Each CDR3 is given with its conserved first and last residue. Each record gives: J gene, V gene, D gene, clone size, CDR3 protein, CDR3 DNA. D genes are given only for firm matches. Clone size is not always given. Where it is, it says once, few, many or a class for expanded clones.

TRBJ1-1	TRBV18	NA	NA	CASSPTRDHEAFF	TGTGCCAGCTCACCAACCCGGGATCATGAAGCTTTCTTT
TRBJ1-3	TRBV6-5	NA	NA	CASRRGSVSGNTIYF	TGTGCCAGCCGTAGGGGGAGCGTTTCTGGAAACACCATATATTTT
TRBJ1-2	TRBV4-3	TRBD1	NA	CASSLGTGGNYGYTF	TGCGCCAGCAGCCTTGGGACAGGGGGGAACTATGGCTACACCTTC
TRBJ2-7	TRBV7-2	NA	NA	CASSLGRTYEQYF	TGTGCCAGCAGCTTAGGGAGAACCTACGAGCAGTACTTC
TRBJ1-2	TRBV19	NA	once	CASSIATVVYGYTF	TGTGCCAGTAGTATTGCGACAGTTGTCTATGGCTACACCTTC
TRBJ2-6	TRBV18	NA	NA	CASSPEQGYWANVLTF	TGTGCCAGCTCACCAGAACAGGGATACTGGGCCAACGTCCTGACTTTC
TRBJ2-1	TRBV24-1	NA	NA	CATSPETYNEQFF	TGTGCCACCAGTCCGGAGACGTACAATGAGCAGTTCTTC
TRBJ2-7	TRBV23-1	NA	NA	CASSQDYRDTSSYEQYF	TGCGCCAGCAGTCAAGATTACCGGGACACTAGCTCCTACGAGCAGTACTTC
TRBJ2-1	TRBV7-2	NA	NA	CASSLATFNEQFF	TGTGCCAGCAGCTTAGCTACTTTTAATGAGCAGTTCTTC
TRBJ2-5	TRBV6-5	NA	NA	CASSPRGRETQYF	TGTGCCAGCAGCCCGCGAGGAAGGGAGACCCAGTACTTC
TRBJ1-4	TRBV11-3	NA	NA	CASSLTGPNEKLFF	TGTGCCAGCAGCTTGACAGGTCCTAATGAAAAACTGTTTTTT
TRBJ2-7	TRBV28	NA	NA	CASSLPSSYEQYF	TGTGCCAGCAGTTTGCCTAGCTCCTACGAGCAGTACTTC
TRBJ2-7	TRBV7-9	TRBD1	NA	CASSGDRVSTYEQYF	TGTGCCAGCAGCGGGGACAGGGTGTCGACCTACGAGCAGTACTTC
TRBJ1-6	TRBV3-1/TRBV3-2	NA	NA	CASSQGGQPNSPLHF	TGTGCCAGCAGCCAAGGTGGACAGCCTAATTCACCCCTCCACTTT